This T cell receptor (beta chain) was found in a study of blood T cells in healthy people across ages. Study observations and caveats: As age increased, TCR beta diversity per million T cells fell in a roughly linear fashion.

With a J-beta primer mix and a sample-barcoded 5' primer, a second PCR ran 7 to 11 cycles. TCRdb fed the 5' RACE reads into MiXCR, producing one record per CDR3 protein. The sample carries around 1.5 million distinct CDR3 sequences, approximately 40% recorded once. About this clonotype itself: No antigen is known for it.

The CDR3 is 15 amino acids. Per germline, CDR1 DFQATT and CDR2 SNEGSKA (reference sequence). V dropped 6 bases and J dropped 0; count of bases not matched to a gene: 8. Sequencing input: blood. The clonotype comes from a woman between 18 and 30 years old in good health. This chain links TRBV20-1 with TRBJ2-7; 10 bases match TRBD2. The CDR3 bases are TGCAGTGCCCCCCCCAGCGGGAGGGACTCCTACGAGCAGTACTTC. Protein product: CSAPPSGRDSYEQYF.